Presented here are 29 T cell receptor beta chains from one specimen sequenced in a study of blood T cell repertoires in COVID-19. Generated by immunoSEQ multiplex PCR, the TCRdb table keeps only in-frame clones and is missing some. The repertoire holds approximately 76,000 clones, with approximately 87% as singletons. The sample taken for sequencing was peripheral blood. These receptors were obtained from a man older than 75 in a cohort sampled during active COVID-19.

This rearrangement joins TRBV5-1 to TRBJ1-6, with TRBD1 identical over 7 bases. V gave up 5 bases and J gave up 5 bases; unmatched junction bases: 7. From germline, CDR1 is SGHRS and CDR2 YFSETQ. CDR3 size: 15 residues. This CDR3 is CASRKFRGDNSPLHF. Written as DNA, the CDR3 is TGCGCCAGCAGGAAATTCAGGGGGGATAATTCACCCCTCCACTTT.

This chain uses TRBV6-6 with TRBJ1-2, with a weak D call TRBD1 (5 bases). Looked up from germline, CDR1 is MNHNY and CDR2 is SVGAGI (reference sequence). The V gene lost 0 bases and the J gene lost 8 bases, with 10 bases spanning the gap. The CDR3 runs to 13 residues. Here the CDR3 DNA reads TGTGCCAGCAGTTACTCAGGGGAGGGGGGCTACACCTTC. It encodes CASSYSGEGGYTF.

This rearrangement joins TRBV19 to TRBJ2-7, with D maybe TRBD2 (6 bases). CDR3 size: 15 residues. In germline, CDR1 is LNHDA, CDR2 SQIVND (reference sequence). V lost 3 bases and J 3 bases, leaving 15 bases between the germline ends. The CDR3, as DNA: TGTGCCAGTAGTATCCGCCCCGGGGAGGACTACGAGCAGTACGTC. It translates to CASSIRPGEDYEQYV.

The V and J genes are TRBV2 and TRBJ2-7; a possible D gene is TRBD2 (5 bases). The germline V gene encodes CDR1 SNHLY and CDR2 FYNNEI. V was pared by 5 bases and J by 9 bases, with 11 bases between. CDR3 length equals 11 residues. CDR3 nucleotide sequence: TGTGCCAGCAGTCCATCCCGGGGGCAGTACTTC. Residues: CASSPSRGQYF.

The rearrangement links TRBV5-1 to TRBJ1-4; the match to TRBD1 covers 7 bases. This CDR3 contains 17 residues. V shed 3 bases, J shed 0 bases, and the junction held 8 bases outside the gene matches. Germline V gene sequence: CDR1 SGHRS, CDR2 YFSETQ. CDR3 DNA: TGCGCCAGCAGCTATACAGGGGACGAGGCAACTAATGAAAAACTGTTTTTT. Its protein is CASSYTGDEATNEKLFF.

This chain links TRBV19 with TRBJ1-1, with a weak D call TRBD1 (5 bases). Trimming took 5 bases from V and 4 from J, leaving 11 bases between them. The germline V gene encodes CDR1 LNHDA and CDR2 SQIVND (reference sequence). CDR3 size: 13 residues. The CDR3 is CASSLGGSTEAFF. The CDR3 nucleotides are TGTGCCAGTAGTCTCGGGGGGAGCACTGAAGCTTTCTTT.

V gene TRBV4-3 combines with J gene TRBJ2-7; 9 bases align to TRBD1. CDR1 is LGHNA, CDR2 YSLEER, per germline. This CDR3 has 16 amino acids. The junction had 13 bases not matched to a gene; V was cut back by 4 bases and J by 6 bases. The CDR3 loop reads CASSPKAQGAGSEQYF. CDR3 in DNA: TGCGCCAGCAGCCCAAAAGCACAGGGGGCTGGGAGCGAGCAGTACTTC.

The chain carries TRBV6-6 and TRBJ1-1; D might be TRBD1 (6 bases). V was shortened by 5 bases and J by 6 bases, with 16 bases between the two germline ends. This CDR3 is 14 amino acids long. Germline CDR1 reads MNHNY; CDR2 reads SVGAGI (reference sequence). The CDR3 coding sequence is TGTGCCAGCAGTGCTGAGGGGGGGCGCCCTGAAGCTTTCTTT. Protein product: CASSAEGGRPEAFF.

This clone has just one count. V is TRBV12-3 or TRBV12-4 and J is TRBJ1-1, with 8 positions matching TRBD1. V lost 5 bases and J lost 7; bases outside the gene matches: 6. CDR3 length: 13 amino acids. In DNA, the CDR3 is TGTGCCAGCAGTCGACAGGGGTATGGTGAAGCTTTCTTT. Translation: CASSRQGYGEAFF.

The table lists this clone with a count of one. The genes are TRBV28 and TRBJ1-1, with D unresolved. The germline V gene has CDR1 MDHEN and CDR2 SYDVKM. V lost 5 bases, J lost 6 bases, and 19 bases lay in between. The CDR3 is 15 residues long. CDR3 protein: CASSLTTGRAAEAFF. CDR3 nucleotide sequence: TGTGCCAGCAGTCTGACTACCGGGAGGGCTGCTGAAGCTTTCTTT.

This clone was observed a handful of times. This chain connects TRBV21-1 to TRBJ2-4; the table names TRBD1, a call not compared with the DNA. TRBV21-1 is a known pseudogene. The CDR3 consists of 19 residues. This chain's CDR3 is CASSKERPATGSPSNIQYF. The CDR3 DNA sequence: TGTGCCAGCAGCAAAGAAAGGCCAGCGACAGGGTCTCCCTCAAACATTCAGTACTTC.

This clone was observed a single time. This rearrangement joins TRBV5-1 to TRBJ1-3, with no clear D. This CDR3 spans 15 amino acids. Trimming left V 0 bases short and J 8 bases short, with 15 bases between. From germline, CDR1 is SGHRS and CDR2 YFSETQ. In DNA form, the CDR3 reads TGCGCCAGCAGCTTGGAAAGGGCGTCGAGGGACACCATATATTTT. The encoded protein is CASSLERASRDTIYF.

This chain links TRBV5-1 with TRBJ2-2; TRBD1 matches 9 bases. CDR3 length: 15 residues. Germline assignment: CDR1 SGHRS and CDR2 YFSETQ. V lost 2 bases to trimming and J lost 7 bases; unmatched junction nucleotides: 6. DNA of the CDR3: TGCGCCAGCAGCTTAGCGGGACAGGGAAGCGGGGAGCTGTTTTTT. As protein: CASSLAGQGSGELFF.

The V and J genes are TRBV24-1 and TRBJ2-4; 8 positions match TRBD1. Germline V gives CDR1 KGHDR, CDR2 SFDVKD. This CDR3 has 15 residues. The trim removed 1 base at V and 8 bases at J, leaving 6 bases unmatched. The CDR3 coding sequence is TGTGCCACCAGTGATTTCACAGGGGGAAGATACATTCAGTACTTC. As protein: CATSDFTGGRYIQYF.

The chain couples TRBV7-6 to TRBJ2-3; 9 positions match TRBD2. V gave up 1 base and J gave up 3 bases; unmatched junction bases: 11. The length of the CDR3 is 18 residues. Germline-derived CDR1 and CDR2 are SGHVS and FNYEAQ. CDR3 region: CASSLVGAGGPWTDTQYF. The CDR3 DNA is TGTGCCAGCAGCTTAGTGGGGGCGGGGGGGCCCTGGACAGATACGCAGTATTTT.

The chain links TRBV19 to TRBJ1-6; weak D call: TRBD1 (5 bases). CDR3 length equals 15 residues. Germline-derived CDR1 and CDR2 are LNHDA and SQIVND (reference sequence). V lost 5 bases to trimming and J lost 9 bases, with 17 bases between them. The CDR3 DNA reads TGTGCCAGTAGTGGCCAGGTAGGGGTAGGTTCACCCCTCCACTTT. This sequence encodes CASSGQVGVGSPLHF.

J is TRBJ2-5 and V is TRBV21-1; TRBD2 is the table's D call, not checked against the DNA. TRBV21-1 is a pseudogene segment. The CDR3 loop spans 15 amino acids. CDR3 sequence (DNA): TGTGCCAGCAGCGAGAGGGGGGGGGCACGAGAGACCCAGTACTTC. Residues: CASSERGGARETQYF.

The V and J genes are TRBV7-2 and TRBJ2-1; possibly TRBD2 for D (6 bases). The CDR3 extends over 16 amino acids. Trimming removed 1 base at V and 0 bases at J, with 10 bases between. CDR1 is SGHTA, CDR2 FQGNSA, per germline. In nucleotides, the CDR3 is TGTGCCAGCAGCTTAGACGGGGGAAGCTCCTACAATGAGCAGTTCTTC. Translating gives CASSLDGGSSYNEQFF.

The gene calls are TRBV6-5 and TRBJ2-2, with 8 positions matching TRBD1. This CDR3 spans 16 amino acids. J gave up 1 base and V 3 bases, and 4 bases lay outside the gene matches. Germline CDR1 and CDR2: MNHEY and SVGAGI. The CDR3 loop is CASSYQGALNTGELFF. CDR3 sequence (DNA): TGTGCCAGCAGTTATCAGGGGGCTTTGAACACCGGGGAGCTGTTTTTT.

The chain is built from TRBV19 and TRBJ1-5, with D possibly being TRBD1 (6 bases). The CDR3 sequence is 15 residues long. Trimming removed 10 bases at V and 3 bases at J, with 19 bases between. Per germline, CDR1 LNHDA and CDR2 SQIVND (reference sequence). The CDR3 nucleotides read TGTGCCACACTCGGGGACACGGCTACCAATCAGCCCCAGCATTTT. Protein: CATLGDTATNQPQHF.

This clone was picked up one time. The chain is built from TRBV7-2 and TRBJ1-2; TRBD1 matches 8 bases. Germline values: CDR1 SGHTA, CDR2 FQGNSA. The CDR3 length is 13 residues. Unmatched junction bases numbered 3, after V lost 1 base and J lost 8 bases. The CDR3 nucleotides read TGTGCCAGCAGCTTAGACCGGGACAGGGGCTACACCTTC. It codes for CASSLDRDRGYTF.

The chain joins TRBV4-1 to TRBJ1-2; tentative D call: TRBD1 (5 bases). The CDR3 is 15 amino acids. Deletions cut 2 bases from V and 1 base from J, with 11 bases between. CDR1 is MGHRA and CDR2 is YSYEKL in the germline V gene. As DNA, the CDR3 is TGCGCCAGCAGCCAATGGGGCCCGATTAACTATGGCTACACCTTC. Translating it yields CASSQWGPINYGYTF.

The V call is TRBV2, the J call TRBJ2-2, with 8 bases aligning to TRBD2. This CDR3 is 16 amino acids long. V gave up 6 bases and J gave up 6 bases; unmatched junction bases: 12. CDR1 and CDR2 from the germline V gene are SNHLY and FYNNEI. The CDR3 DNA is TGTGCCAGCAGCTTCTTCCCGGGGGGGGGAGCCGGGGAGCTGTTTTTT. Translation: CASSFFPGGGAGELFF.

There are a few counts of this clone. The chain carries TRBV7-9 and TRBJ2-6; D unclear. The V end was cut by 3 bases, the J end by 0 bases, with 9 bases between. The CDR3 is 16 amino acids. Germline assignment: CDR1 SEHNR and CDR2 FQNEAQ (reference sequence). The CDR3 nucleotides read TGTGCCAGCAGCTTCCCAGGCCTCTCTGGGGCCAACGTCCTGACTTTC. It codes for CASSFPGLSGANVLTF. The variable domain in full, with the rest retrieved from reference TRBV7-9 and TRBJ2-6, is DTGVSQNPRHKITKRGQNVTFRCDPISEHNRLYWYRQTLGQGPEFLTYFQNEAQLEKSRLLSDRFSAERPKGSFSTLEIQRTEQGDSAMYLCASSFPGLSGANVLTFGAGSRLTVL.

The chain's CDR3 is CASSLGGTDYGYTF. The CDR3 DNA sequence: TGCGCCAGCAGCTTGGGTGGGACAGACTATGGCTACACCTTC. The chain employs TRBV5-1 and TRBJ1-2, with 7 positions matching TRBD1. Germline CDR1 and CDR2: SGHRS and YFSETQ. The V and J ends lost 0 bases and 3 bases, in that order; junction bases with no gene match: 2. CDR3 length: 14 residues. Full variable domain (remainder filled in from reference TRBV5-1 and TRBJ1-2): KAGVTQTPRYLIKTRGQQVTLSCSPISGHRSVSWYQQTPGQGLQFLFEYFSETQRNKGNFPGRFSGRQFSNSRSEMNVSTLELGDSALYLCASSLGGTDYGYTFGSGTRLTVV.

This clone was detected once. The chain links TRBV2 to TRBJ2-4; 11 nucleotides align to TRBD2. CDR1 is SNHLY, CDR2 FYNNEI, per germline. The CDR3 runs 15 residues. V was clipped by 4 bases and J by 3 bases; unmatched bases: 2. The CDR3 spells CASSGLAGIKNIQYF. Here the CDR3 DNA reads TGTGCCAGCAGTGGACTAGCGGGGATCAAAAACATTCAGTACTTC.

For the CDR3, the DNA is TGTGCCAGTAGTAGCCCGGGTCAATCTTCCCAAGAGACCCAGTACTTC. This gives the protein CASSSPGQSSQETQYF. The chain is built from TRBV19 and TRBJ2-5, with D hard to call. Germline CDR1 is LNHDA and CDR2 is SQIVND (reference sequence). The CDR3 sequence is 16 residues long. The V end was cut by 4 bases, the J end by 1 base, with 16 bases between. Complete variable domain (other parts from reference TRBV19 and TRBJ2-5): DGGITQSPKYLFRKEGQNVTLSCEQNLNHDAMYWYRQDPGQGLRLIYYSQIVNDFQKGDIAEGYSVSREKKESFPLTVTSAQKNPTAFYLCASSSPGQSSQETQYFGPGTRLLVL.

The DNA of the CDR3 is TGTGCCAGCAGCTTCAATACCTATAACTATGGCTACACCTTC. This gives the protein CASSFNTYNYGYTF. The V gene is TRBV14, the J gene TRBJ1-2; D is ambiguous. CDR3 size: 14 residues. V lost 5 bases and J lost 1, with 11 bases in between. Germline lookup yields CDR1 SGHDN and CDR2 FVKESK.

The chain combines TRBV5-1 with TRBJ2-2; no reliable D call. The germline CDR1 and CDR2 sequences are SGHRS and YFSETQ. The V and J ends lost 2 bases and 4 bases respectively, with 12 bases between them. This CDR3 comprises 15 residues. The CDR3 protein is CASSFTVTSTGELFF. In nucleotides, the CDR3 is TGCGCCAGCAGCTTCACGGTCACCTCCACCGGGGAGCTGTTTTTT.